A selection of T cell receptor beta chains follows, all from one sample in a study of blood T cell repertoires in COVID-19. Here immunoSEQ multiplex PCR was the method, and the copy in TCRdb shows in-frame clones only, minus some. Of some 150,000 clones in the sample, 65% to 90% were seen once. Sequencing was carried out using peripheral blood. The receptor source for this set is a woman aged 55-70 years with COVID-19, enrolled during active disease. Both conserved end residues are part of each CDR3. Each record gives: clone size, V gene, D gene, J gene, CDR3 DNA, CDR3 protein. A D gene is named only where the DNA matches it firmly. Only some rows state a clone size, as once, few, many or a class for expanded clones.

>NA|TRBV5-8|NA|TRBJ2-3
TGTGCCAGCAGCAGAACAGGGGACTTATATACGCAGTATTTT
CASSRTGDLYTQYF
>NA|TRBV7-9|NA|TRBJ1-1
TGTGCCAGCAGCTTAGGGGGCAGGGGCCGGAACACTGAAGCTTTCTTT
CASSLGGRGRNTEAFF
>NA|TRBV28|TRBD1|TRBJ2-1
TGTGCCAGCAGTTCACCGGGACAGGGGGCCGGTGAGCAGTTCTTC
CASSSPGQGAGEQFF
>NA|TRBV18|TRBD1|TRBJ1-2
TGTGCCAGCTCACTTGACAGGGACTATGGCTACACCTTC
CASSLDRDYGYTF
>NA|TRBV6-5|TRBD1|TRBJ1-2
TGTGCCAGCAGTTCCGGGACAGGGGGTTCGTATGGCTACACCTTC
CASSSGTGGSYGYTF
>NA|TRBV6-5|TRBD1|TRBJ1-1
TGTGCCAGCAGTTACTCCCGGACAGGGAAGACTGAAGCTTTCTTT
CASSYSRTGKTEAFF
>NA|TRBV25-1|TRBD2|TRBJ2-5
TGTGCCAGCAGTGATGATGTAGCGGGGGGGTCCAGGACCCAGTACTTC
CASSDDVAGGSRTQYF
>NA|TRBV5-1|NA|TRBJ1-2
TGCGCCAGCAGCTTGGGGGGGACTCAAGCCCACTATGGCTACACCTTC
CASSLGGTQAHYGYTF
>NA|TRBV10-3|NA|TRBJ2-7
TGTGCCATCAGTGAGTCGGAAGGAGGACCGCAGTACTTC
CAISESEGGPQYF
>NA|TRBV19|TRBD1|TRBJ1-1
TGTGCCAGTAGAACAGGGGATGAAGCTTTCTTT
CASRTGDEAFF
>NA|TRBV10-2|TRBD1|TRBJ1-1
TGCGCCAGCAGTGAGTCGGTCCGGACAGGGAACACTGAAGCTTTCTTT
CASSESVRTGNTEAFF
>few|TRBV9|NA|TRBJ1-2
TGTGCCAGCAAACCGGGTAGTCAGGGGTCGGGAGGCTACACCTTC
CASKPGSQGSGGYTF
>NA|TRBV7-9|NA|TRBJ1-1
TGTGCCAGCACCCCCAGCTCGGGGGAAGCTTTCTTT
CASTPSSGEAFF
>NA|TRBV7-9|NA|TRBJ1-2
TGTGCCAGCAGCTTACACGCGGTTAACTATGGCTACACCTTC
CASSLHAVNYGYTF
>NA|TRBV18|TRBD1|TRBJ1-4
TGTGCCAGCTCACTGAGTCGGACAGGCCTTAATGAAAAACTGTTTTTT
CASSLSRTGLNEKLFF
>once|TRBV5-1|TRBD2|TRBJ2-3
TGCGCCAGCACCCGCCGACTAGCGACTAGCACAGATACGCAGTATTTT
CASTRRLATSTDTQYF
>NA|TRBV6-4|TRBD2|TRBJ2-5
TGTGCCAGCAGTGCAAGCGGGAGTGCAGAGACCCAGTACTTC
CASSASGSAETQYF
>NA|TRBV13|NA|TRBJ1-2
TGTGCCAGCAGCTTAGGAGGAGCCTCGTCTAACTATGGCTACACCTTC
CASSLGGASSNYGYTF
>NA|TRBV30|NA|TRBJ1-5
TGTGCCTGGAGTCCTCCCCTGGGTAGAGCGGTTCAGCCCCAGCATTTT
CAWSPPLGRAVQPQHF
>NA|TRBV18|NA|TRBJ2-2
TGTGCCAGCTCACCATCGGGACAGAACACCGGGGAGCTGTTTTTT
CASSPSGQNTGELFF
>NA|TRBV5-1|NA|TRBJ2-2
TGCGCCAGCAGCTACTCCCGCACCGGGGAGCTGTTTTTT
CASSYSRTGELFF
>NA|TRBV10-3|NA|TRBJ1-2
TGTGCCATCAGGGAATCGGGACAATTCCTTTCCTATGGCTACACCTTC
CAIRESGQFLSYGYTF
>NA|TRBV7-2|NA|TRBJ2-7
TGTGCCAGCAGCTCGCAGGGCTTATACGAGCAGTACTTC
CASSSQGLYEQYF
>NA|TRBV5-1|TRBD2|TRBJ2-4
TGCGCCAGCAGCTGGACTAGCGGGGGGTTAAGCCTAGCCAAAAACATTCAGTACTTC
CASSWTSGGLSLAKNIQYF
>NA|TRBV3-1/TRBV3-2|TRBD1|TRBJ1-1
TGTGCCAGCGGGACAGGAGGGCGATTTGAAGCTTTCTTT
CASGTGGRFEAFF
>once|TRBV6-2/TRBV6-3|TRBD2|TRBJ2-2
TGTGCCAGCAGCCACAGACTAGCGGGAGATCGAACCGGGGAGCTGTTTTTT
CASSHRLAGDRTGELFF
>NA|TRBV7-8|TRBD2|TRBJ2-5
TGTGCCAGCAGCCCCCAGACTAGCGGGGGGGTGGAGTACCAAGAGACCCAGTACTTC
CASSPQTSGGVEYQETQYF
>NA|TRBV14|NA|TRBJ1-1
TGTGCCAGCAGCCAAGGATGGGGGGGGAACACTGAAGCTTTCTTT
CASSQGWGGNTEAFF
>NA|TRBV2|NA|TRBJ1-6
TGTGCCAGCACGGCCGGGACAACATATAATTCACCCCTCCACTTT
CASTAGTTYNSPLHF
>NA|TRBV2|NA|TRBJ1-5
TGTGCCAGCAGGTGGGGGGGCGGTAGCAATCAGCCCCAGCATTTT
CASRWGGGSNQPQHF
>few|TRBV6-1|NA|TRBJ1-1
TGTGCCAGCAGTGAAAATGGGGCGGCTTTCTTT
CASSENGAAFF
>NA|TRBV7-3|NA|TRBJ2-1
TGTGCCAGCAGCTTAACAACAGGTGAGCGGTTCTTC
CASSLTTGERFF
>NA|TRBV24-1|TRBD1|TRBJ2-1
TGTGCCACCAGTGACCTGGGACAGGGGGGACAGTTCTTC
CATSDLGQGGQFF
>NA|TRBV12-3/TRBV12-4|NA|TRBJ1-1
TGTGCCAGCAGTTTTAGCATGTTCACTGAAGCTTTCTTT
CASSFSMFTEAFF
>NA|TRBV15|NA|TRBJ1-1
TGTGCCACCAGCAGAGGTTCCCGGGGATGGAGTGAAGCTTTCTTT
CATSRGSRGWSEAFF
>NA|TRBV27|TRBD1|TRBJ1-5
TGTGCCAGCAGTTTAGACAGGGTAAGCAATCAGCCCCAGCATTTT
CASSLDRVSNQPQHF
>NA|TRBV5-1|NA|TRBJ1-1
TGCGCCAGCAGCCAGCAGACAGTCATGAACACTGAAGCTTTCTTT
CASSQQTVMNTEAFF
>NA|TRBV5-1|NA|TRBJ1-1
TGCGCCAGCAGCTTCGGACAGACCATGAACACTGAAGCTTTCTTT
CASSFGQTMNTEAFF
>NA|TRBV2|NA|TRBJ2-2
TGTGCCAGCAGTGAATTCCGCGGGGGCCCAGGGGAGCTGTTTTTT
CASSEFRGGPGELFF
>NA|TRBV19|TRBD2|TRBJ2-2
TGTGCCAGTAGTAGCGGGAGGGCCCGTACCGGGGAGCTGTTTTTT
CASSSGRARTGELFF
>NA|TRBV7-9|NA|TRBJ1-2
TGTGCCAGCAGCCCAGCGGGGCAGCTCTATGGCTACACCTTC
CASSPAGQLYGYTF
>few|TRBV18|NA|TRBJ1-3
TGTGCCAGCTCAGGCTCACAGCTCTCTGGAAACACCATATATTTT
CASSGSQLSGNTIYF
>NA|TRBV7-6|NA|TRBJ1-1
TGTGCCAGCAGCTTCAGGGTTAACACTGAAGCTTTCTTT
CASSFRVNTEAFF
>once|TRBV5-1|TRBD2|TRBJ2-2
TGCGCCAGCAGCTTGGGGGGGACTAGCTACACCGGGGAGCTGTTTTTT
CASSLGGTSYTGELFF
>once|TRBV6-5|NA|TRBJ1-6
TGTGCCAGCAGGACAGAGGGGGTCACCCTCCACTTT
CASRTEGVTLHF
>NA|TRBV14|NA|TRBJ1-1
TGTGCCAGCAGCCAAGATACTGGCTGGGGGCCTCGTACTGAAGCTTTCTTT
CASSQDTGWGPRTEAFF
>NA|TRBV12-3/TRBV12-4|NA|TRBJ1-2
TGTGCCAGCAGCGACAGGACATCTGGCTACACCTTC
CASSDRTSGYTF
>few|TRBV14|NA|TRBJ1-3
TGTGCCAGCAGCCAGAGGGTCTATAGCTCTGGAAACACCATATATTTT
CASSQRVYSSGNTIYF
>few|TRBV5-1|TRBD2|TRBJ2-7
TGCGCCAGCAGCAAGAGGGGACTAGCGGGTGACTACGAGCAGTACTTC
CASSKRGLAGDYEQYF
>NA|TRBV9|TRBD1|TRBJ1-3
TGTGCCAGCAGCGTCCGGGACAGTGGAAACACCATATATTTT
CASSVRDSGNTIYF
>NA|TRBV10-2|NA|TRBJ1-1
TGCGCCAGCGGGGGGTTGGAAGAGGCGGGGAACACTGAAGCTTTCTTT
CASGGLEEAGNTEAFF
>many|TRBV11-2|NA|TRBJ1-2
TGTGCCAGCAGCTCCGACCAGGGTATCGATGGCTACACCTTC
CASSSDQGIDGYTF
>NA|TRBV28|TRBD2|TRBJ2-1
TGTGCCAGCAGTTTCACGGGACTAGCGGGTTATGAGCAGTTCTTC
CASSFTGLAGYEQFF
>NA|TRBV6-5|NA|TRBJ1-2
TGTGCCAGCAGTAGGGACATTATCTATGGCTACACCTTC
CASSRDIIYGYTF
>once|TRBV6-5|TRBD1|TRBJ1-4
TGTGCCAGCAGTTACTCGAACAGGGGGGTAAGGGAAAAACTGTTTTTT
CASSYSNRGVREKLFF
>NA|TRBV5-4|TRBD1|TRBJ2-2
TGTGCCAGCAGCTTCAGGGGGAGGAACACCGGGGAGCTGTTTTTT
CASSFRGRNTGELFF
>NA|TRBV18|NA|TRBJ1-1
TGTGCCAGCTCACCCACGACAGGATTAAACACTGAAGCTTTCTTT
CASSPTTGLNTEAFF
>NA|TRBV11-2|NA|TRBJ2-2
TGTGCCAGCAGCTTGAGACGGGAGCGGGTGAACACCGGGGAGCTGTTTTTT
CASSLRRERVNTGELFF
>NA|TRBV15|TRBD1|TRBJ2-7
TGTGCCACCAGCAGACGGGGACAGGGGAGCTACGAGCAGTACTTC
CATSRRGQGSYEQYF